The subject of this entry is one TCR beta chain. As yet, its antigen is unknown. The source of the sample is a study of pediatric ulcerative colitis. Regarding the study as a whole: Substantially fewer templates came from a couple of patients' blood samples.

Samples were sequenced at Survey level, maximum 500,000 reads. Clones were sequenced by immunoSEQ multiplex PCR, and TCRdb holds only the in-frame ones, with some missing. The data show about 64,000 clones, approximately 87% seen once. The germline V and J ends were trimmed by 6 bases and 0 bases, with 9 bases remaining between them. The CDR3 is 13 residues long. Per germline, CDR1 WSHSY and CDR2 SAAADI. V is TRBV10-2 and J is TRBJ2-7, with D perhaps matching TRBD1 (6 bases). The receptor was derived from a boy aged 5-17 years with severe ulcerative colitis. Specimen: blood. The DNA for the CDR3 is TGCGCCAGCAGGGACAGCAGCTCCTACGAGCAGTACTTC. It yields the protein CASRDSSSYEQYF.